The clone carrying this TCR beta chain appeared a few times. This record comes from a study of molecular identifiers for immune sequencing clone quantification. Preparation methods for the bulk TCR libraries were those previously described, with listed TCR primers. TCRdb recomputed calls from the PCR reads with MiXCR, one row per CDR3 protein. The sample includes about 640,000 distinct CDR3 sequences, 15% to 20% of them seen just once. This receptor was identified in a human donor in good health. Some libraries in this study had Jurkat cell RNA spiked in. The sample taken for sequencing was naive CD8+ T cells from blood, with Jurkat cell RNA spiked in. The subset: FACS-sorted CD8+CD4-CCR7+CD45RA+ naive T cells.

The CDR3 protein is CASSPPGPDGYGYTF. The CDR3 DNA is TGTGCCAGCAGCCCCCCCGGGCCGGATGGCTATGGCTACACCTTC. This rearrangement joins TRBV9 to TRBJ1-2; D remains ambiguous. CDR3 length equals 15 residues. Trimming took off 4 bases at V and 4 bases at J, with 17 bases between the two ends. Germline CDR1 and CDR2: SGDLS and YYNGEE.